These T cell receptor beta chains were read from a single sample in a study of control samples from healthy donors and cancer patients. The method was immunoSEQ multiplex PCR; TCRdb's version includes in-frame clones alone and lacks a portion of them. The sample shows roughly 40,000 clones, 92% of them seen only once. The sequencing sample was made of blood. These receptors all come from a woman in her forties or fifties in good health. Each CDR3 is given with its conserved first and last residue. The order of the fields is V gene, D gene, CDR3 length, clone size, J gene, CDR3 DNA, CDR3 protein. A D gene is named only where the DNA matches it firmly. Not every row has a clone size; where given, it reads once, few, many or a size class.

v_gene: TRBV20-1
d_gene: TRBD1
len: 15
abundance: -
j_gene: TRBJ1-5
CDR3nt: TGCAGTGCTAGTGTCGTAGGGACAGGGGACCAGCCCCAGCATTTT
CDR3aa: CSASVVGTGDQPQHF

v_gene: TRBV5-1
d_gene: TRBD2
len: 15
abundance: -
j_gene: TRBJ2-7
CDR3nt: TGCGCCAGCAGCTCACCGGGACTAGCGGGGGTTCAGCAGTACTTC
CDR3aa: CASSSPGLAGVQQYF

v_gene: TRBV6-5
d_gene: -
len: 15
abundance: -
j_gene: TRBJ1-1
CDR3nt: TGTGCCAGCAGTACGATGACAGGCATGAACACTGAAGCTTTCTTT
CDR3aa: CASSTMTGMNTEAFF

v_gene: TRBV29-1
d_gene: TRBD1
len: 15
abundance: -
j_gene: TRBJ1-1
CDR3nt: TGCAGCGGGTATAAACCGACAGGGCCGTTTCGGGAAGCTTTCTTT
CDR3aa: CSGYKPTGPFREAFF

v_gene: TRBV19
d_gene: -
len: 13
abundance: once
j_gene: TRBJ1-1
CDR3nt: TGTGCCAGTACTACATACATGAACACTGAAGCTTTCTTT
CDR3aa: CASTTYMNTEAFF

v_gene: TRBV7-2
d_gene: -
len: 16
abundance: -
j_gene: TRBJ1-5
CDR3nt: TGTGCCAGCAGCTTAGAATCAGGGAAGTTTTTGCCGCCCCAGCATTTT
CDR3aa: CASSLESGKFLPPQHF

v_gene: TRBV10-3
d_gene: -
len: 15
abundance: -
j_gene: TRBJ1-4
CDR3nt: TGTGCCATCAGTAGAGAGGCGGGGGCGGGTGAAAAACTGTTTTTT
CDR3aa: CAISREAGAGEKLFF

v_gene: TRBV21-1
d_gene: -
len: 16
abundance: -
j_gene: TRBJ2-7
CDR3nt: TGTGCCAGCAGCAAAAAAGCCGGACAGGGTATCAACGAGCAGTACTTC
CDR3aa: CASSKKAGQGINEQYF

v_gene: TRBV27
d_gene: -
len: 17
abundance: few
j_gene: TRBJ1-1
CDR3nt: TGTGCCAGCAGTTCAGGTGAGGTAGGACGGAAGAACACTGAAGCTTTCTTT
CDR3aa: CASSSGEVGRKNTEAFF

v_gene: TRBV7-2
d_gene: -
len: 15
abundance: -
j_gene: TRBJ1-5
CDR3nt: TGTGCCAGCAGCTTCGGGGGGCTTGGCAATCAGCCCCAGCATTTT
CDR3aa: CASSFGGLGNQPQHF

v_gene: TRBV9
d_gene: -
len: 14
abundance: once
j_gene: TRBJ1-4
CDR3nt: TGTGCCAGCAGTGACATCGCAACTAATGAAAAACTGTTTTTT
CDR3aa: CASSDIATNEKLFF

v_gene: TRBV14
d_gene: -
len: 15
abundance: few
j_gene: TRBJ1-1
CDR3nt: TGTGCCAGCAGCCCCGCCGGGGGGGCAAACACTGAAGCTTTCTTT
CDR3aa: CASSPAGGANTEAFF

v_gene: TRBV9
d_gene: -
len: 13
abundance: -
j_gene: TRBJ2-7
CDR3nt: TGTGCCAGCAGCCCCAACCTTCCAGCCGAGCAGTACTTC
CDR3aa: CASSPNLPAEQYF

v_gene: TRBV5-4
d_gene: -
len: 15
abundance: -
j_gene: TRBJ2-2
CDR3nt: TGTGCCAGCAGCCAGGCGGGTCTGAACACCGGGGAGCTGTTTTTT
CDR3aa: CASSQAGLNTGELFF

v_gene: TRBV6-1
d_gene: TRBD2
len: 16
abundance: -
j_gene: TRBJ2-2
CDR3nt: TGTGCCAGCAGTGCAACTAGCGGGGGGCCGGCCGGGGAGCTGTTTTTT
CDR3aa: CASSATSGGPAGELFF

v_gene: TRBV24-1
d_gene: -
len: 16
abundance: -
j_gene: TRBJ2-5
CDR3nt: TGTGCCACCAGTGATCCCGGACAGGGAGGGGGGGAGACCCAGTACTTC
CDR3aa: CATSDPGQGGGETQYF

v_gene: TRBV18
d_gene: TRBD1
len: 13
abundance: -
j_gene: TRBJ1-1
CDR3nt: TGTGCCAGCTCGCCCGACAGGGGAACTGAAGCTTTCTTT
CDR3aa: CASSPDRGTEAFF

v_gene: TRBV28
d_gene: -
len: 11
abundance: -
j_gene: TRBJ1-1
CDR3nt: TGTGCCAGCGTTATGAACACTGAAGCTTTCTTT
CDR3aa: CASVMNTEAFF

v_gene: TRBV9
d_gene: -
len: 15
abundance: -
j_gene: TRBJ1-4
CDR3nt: TGTGCCAGCAGCGCCGGCGGGGGTTTCGGTGAAAAACTGTTTTTT
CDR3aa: CASSAGGGFGEKLFF

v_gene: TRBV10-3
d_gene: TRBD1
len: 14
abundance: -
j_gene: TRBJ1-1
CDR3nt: TGTGCCATCGCTTTGGACAGGGCGAACACTGAAGCTTTCTTT
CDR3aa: CAIALDRANTEAFF

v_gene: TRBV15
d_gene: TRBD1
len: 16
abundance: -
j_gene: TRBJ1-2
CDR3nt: TGTGCCACCAGCAGAGATAGGGCAGGGGGGATCTATGGCTACACCTTC
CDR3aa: CATSRDRAGGIYGYTF

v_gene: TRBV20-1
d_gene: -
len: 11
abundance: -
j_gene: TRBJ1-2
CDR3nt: TGCAGTGCTAGCGCAGCGGGGGGCTACACCTTC
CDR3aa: CSASAAGGYTF

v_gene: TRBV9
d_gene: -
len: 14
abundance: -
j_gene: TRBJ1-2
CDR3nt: TGTGCCAGCAGCGCGGGAGGCTCTAACTATGGCTACACCTTC
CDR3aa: CASSAGGSNYGYTF

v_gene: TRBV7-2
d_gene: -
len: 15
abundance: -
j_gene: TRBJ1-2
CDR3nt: TGTACCAGCAGCTTAGAAGAGCGGGGGATCTATGGCTACACCTTC
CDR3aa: CTSSLEERGIYGYTF

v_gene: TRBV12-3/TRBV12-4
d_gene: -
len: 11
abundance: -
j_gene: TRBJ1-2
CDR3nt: TGTGCCAGCGGAGGGCAAGGCGGCTACACCTTC
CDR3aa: CASGGQGGYTF

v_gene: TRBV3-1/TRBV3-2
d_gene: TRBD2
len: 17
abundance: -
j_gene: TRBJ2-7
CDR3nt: TGTGCCACCCCCCATGGGCTAGCGGGGGTTACAACCTACGAGCAGTACTTC
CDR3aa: CATPHGLAGVTTYEQYF

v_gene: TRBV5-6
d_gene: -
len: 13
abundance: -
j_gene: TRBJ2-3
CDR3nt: TGTGCCAGCAGCGTGGGTGGGACAGATACGCAGTATTTT
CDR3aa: CASSVGGTDTQYF

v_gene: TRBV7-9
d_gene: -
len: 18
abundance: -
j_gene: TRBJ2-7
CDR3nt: TGTGCCAGCAGCTTAGAACGTCCGGGGCAGCTAGTACCTTACGAGCAGTACTTC
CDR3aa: CASSLERPGQLVPYEQYF

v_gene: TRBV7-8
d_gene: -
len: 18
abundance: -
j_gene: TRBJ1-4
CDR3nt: TGTGCCAGCAGCTTAAACCAAGGGCGACCTTCAACTAATGAAAAACTGTTTTTT
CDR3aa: CASSLNQGRPSTNEKLFF

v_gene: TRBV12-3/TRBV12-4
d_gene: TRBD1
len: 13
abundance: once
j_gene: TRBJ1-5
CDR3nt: TGTGCCAGCAGTCCTCAGGGGGCCCAGCCCCAGCATTTT
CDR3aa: CASSPQGAQPQHF

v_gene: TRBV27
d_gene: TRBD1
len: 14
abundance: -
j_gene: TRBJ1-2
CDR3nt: TGTGCCAGCAGTGTGGACAGGAAGGCTCATGGCTACACCTTC
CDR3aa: CASSVDRKAHGYTF

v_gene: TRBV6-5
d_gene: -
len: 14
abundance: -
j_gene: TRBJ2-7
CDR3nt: TGTGCCAGCAGTCTCCGGACTTTCCGGGACGAGCAGTACTTC
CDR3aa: CASSLRTFRDEQYF

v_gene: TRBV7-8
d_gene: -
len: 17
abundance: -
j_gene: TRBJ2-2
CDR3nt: TGTGCCAGCAGCTTAGTTCCGAGCCGTGCGAACACCGGGGAGCTGTTTTTT
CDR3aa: CASSLVPSRANTGELFF

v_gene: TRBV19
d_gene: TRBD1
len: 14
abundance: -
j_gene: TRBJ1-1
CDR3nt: TGTGCCAGTAGACCGGGACAGCGAAGCACTGAAGCTTTCTTT
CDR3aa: CASRPGQRSTEAFF

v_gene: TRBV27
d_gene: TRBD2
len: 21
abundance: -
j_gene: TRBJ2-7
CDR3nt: TGTGCCAGCAGTTTTAGAGGCTCCGGGGGCTCTAGCGGGGGGCCACTCTACGAGCAGTACTTC
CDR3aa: CASSFRGSGGSSGGPLYEQYF

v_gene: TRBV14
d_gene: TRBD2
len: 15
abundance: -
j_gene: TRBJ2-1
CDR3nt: TGTGCCAGCAGCCAGCTAGCGGGGGTATACAATGAGCAGTTCTTC
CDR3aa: CASSQLAGVYNEQFF

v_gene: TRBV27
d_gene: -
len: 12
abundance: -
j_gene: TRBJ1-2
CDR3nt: TGTGCCAGCAAGACGGAACCTTATGGCTACACCTTC
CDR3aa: CASKTEPYGYTF

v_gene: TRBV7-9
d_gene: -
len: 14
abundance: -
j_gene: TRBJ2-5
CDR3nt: TGTGCCAGCAGCTTAGTCACAGGACATGAGACCCAGTACTTC
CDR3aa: CASSLVTGHETQYF

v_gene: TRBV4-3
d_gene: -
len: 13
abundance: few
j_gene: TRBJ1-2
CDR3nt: TGCGCCAGCAGCCAAGATTCAGGGTTCGGCTACACCTTC
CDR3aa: CASSQDSGFGYTF

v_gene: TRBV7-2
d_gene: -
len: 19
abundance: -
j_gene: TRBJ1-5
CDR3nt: TGTGCCAGCAGCTTATCAGCCCTAGGTTGGGGCGATAGCAATCAGCCCCAGCATTTT
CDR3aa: CASSLSALGWGDSNQPQHF

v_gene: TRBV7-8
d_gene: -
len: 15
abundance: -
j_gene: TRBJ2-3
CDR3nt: TGTGCCAGCAGCTTAGCGGGGGCTGGCACAGATACGCAGTATTTT
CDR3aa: CASSLAGAGTDTQYF

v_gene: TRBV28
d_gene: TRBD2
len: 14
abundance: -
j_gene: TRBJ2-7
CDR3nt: TGTGCCAGCAGAGAGCGGGGGGGCCGCTACGAGCAGTACTTC
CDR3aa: CASRERGGRYEQYF

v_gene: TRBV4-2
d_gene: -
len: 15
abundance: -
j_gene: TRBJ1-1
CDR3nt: TGTGCCAGCAGCCCGCGCGAGACGAGGGCGCGGGAAGCTTTCTTT
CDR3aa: CASSPRETRAREAFF

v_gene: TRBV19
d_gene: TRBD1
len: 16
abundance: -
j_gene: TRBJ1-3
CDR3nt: TGTGCCAGTAGTATAGCGGGACAGAGCTCTGGAAACACCATATATTTT
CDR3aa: CASSIAGQSSGNTIYF

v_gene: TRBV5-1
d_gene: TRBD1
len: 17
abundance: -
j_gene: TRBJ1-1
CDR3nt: TGCGCCAGCAGCTCCCACCGAAAGACAGGGTGGAACACTGAAGCTTTCTTT
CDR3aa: CASSSHRKTGWNTEAFF

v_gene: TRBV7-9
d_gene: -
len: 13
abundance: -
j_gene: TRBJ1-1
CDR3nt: TGTGCCAGCAGCCTCGATCCGAACACTGAAGCTTTCTTT
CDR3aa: CASSLDPNTEAFF

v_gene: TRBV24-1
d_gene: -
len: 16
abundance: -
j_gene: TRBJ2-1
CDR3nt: TGTGCCACCAGTGATTACGCGGGGACGCCGCTCAATGAGCAGTTCTTC
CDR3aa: CATSDYAGTPLNEQFF

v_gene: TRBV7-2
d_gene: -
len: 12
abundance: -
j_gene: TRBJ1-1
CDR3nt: TGTGCCAGCAGCTTAGCATTCTCTGAAGCTTTCTTT
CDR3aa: CASSLAFSEAFF

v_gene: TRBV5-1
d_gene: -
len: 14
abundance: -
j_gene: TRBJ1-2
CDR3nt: TGCGCCAGCAGCTTGGGGGGATCTAACTATGGCTACACCTTC
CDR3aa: CASSLGGSNYGYTF

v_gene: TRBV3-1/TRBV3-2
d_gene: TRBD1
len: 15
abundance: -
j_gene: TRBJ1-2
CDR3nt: TGTGCCAGCAGCCTCGGGGACAGGGAGGGGTATGGCTACACCTTC
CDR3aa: CASSLGDREGYGYTF

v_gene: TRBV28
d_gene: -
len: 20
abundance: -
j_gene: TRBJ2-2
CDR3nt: TGTGCCAGCAGTTCCCCCATGATTTCCAGGAATTTCGCGAACACCGGGGAGCTGTTTTTT
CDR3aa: CASSSPMISRNFANTGELFF

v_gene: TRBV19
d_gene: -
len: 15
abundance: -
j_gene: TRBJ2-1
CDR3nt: TGTGCCAGTAGTCCCCGGGACAAGGGGTTCAATGAGCAGTTCTTC
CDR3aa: CASSPRDKGFNEQFF

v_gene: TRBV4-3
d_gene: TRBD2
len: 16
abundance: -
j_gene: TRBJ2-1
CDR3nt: TGCGCCAGCAGCCAAGGACCGGGACTAGCGGACAATGAGCAGTTCTTC
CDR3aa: CASSQGPGLADNEQFF

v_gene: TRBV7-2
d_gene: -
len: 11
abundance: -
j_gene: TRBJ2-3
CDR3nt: TGTGCCAGCAGCCCGCGAGATACGCAGTATTTT
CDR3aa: CASSPRDTQYF